This TCR beta chain originates from a study of T cells after yellow fever vaccination. Study overall: Fractions of limited cellularity were prepared by means of SMART-Seq v4 Ultra Low Input. The study's findings and limits: Highly abundant clonotypes carried over from the bulk population could end up in FACS-sorted repertoires as contaminants.

Germline-derived CDR1 and CDR2 are LGHDT and YNNKEL (reference sequence). Trimming took off 4 bases at V and 7 bases at J, with 11 bases between the two ends. CDR3 length: 14 residues. In this sample, this clonotype turned up a few times. Its antigen is unknown. One entry per CDR3 protein, called by TCRdb with MiXCR from the 5' RACE reads. The table shows about 300,000 distinct CDR3 sequences, with around 4.1% occurring only once. The chain combines TRBV3-1 with TRBJ1-6; no clear D. The source material was PBMCs, sampled 5 days after the yellow fever booster vaccination. The receptor's source is a man between 18 and 35 years old who received the YFV17D yellow fever vaccine. The CDR3 reads CASSPPAGNSPLHF. CDR3 bases: TGTGCCAGCAGCCCTCCCGCTGGGAATTCACCCCTCCACTTT.